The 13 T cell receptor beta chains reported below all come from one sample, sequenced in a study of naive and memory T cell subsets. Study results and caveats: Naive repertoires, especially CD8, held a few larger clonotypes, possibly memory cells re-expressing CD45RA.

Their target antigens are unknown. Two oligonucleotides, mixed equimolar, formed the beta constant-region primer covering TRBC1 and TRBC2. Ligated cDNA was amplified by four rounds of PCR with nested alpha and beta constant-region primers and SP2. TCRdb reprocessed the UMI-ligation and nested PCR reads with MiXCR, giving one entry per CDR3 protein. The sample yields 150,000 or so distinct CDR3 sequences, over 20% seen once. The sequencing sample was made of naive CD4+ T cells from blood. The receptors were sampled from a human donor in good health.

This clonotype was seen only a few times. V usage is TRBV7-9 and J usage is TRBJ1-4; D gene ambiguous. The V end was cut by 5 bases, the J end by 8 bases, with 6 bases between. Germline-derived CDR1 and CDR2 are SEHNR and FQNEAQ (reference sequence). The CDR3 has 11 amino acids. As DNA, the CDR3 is TGTGCCAGCAGCCCCCGCGAAAAACTGTTTTTT. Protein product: CASSPREKLFF.

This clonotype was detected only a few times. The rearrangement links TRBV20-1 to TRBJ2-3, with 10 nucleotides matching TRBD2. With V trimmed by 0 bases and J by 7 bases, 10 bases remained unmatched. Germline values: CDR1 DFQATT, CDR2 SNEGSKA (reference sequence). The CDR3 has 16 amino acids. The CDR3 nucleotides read TGCAGTGCTAGAGATCCAAGCGGGGGGGGAAGAAATACGCAGTATTTT. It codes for CSARDPSGGGRNTQYF.

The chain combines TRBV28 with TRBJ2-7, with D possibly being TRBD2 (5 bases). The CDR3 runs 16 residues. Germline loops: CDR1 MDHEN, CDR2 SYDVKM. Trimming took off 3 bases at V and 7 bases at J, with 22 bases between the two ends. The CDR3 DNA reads TGTGCCAGCAGTTTTCGAAGGAGACTAACCCTCGGGGAGCAGTACTTC. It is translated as CASSFRRRLTLGEQYF.

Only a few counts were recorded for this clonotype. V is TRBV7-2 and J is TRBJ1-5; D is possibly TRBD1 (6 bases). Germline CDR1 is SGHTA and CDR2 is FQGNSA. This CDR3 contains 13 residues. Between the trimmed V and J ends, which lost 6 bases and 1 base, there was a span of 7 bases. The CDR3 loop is CASRTGSNQPQHF. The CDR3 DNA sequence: TGTGCCAGCAGAACAGGGAGCAATCAGCCCCAGCATTTT.

The CDR3 loop reads CASSFSRTGPNEQYF. The CDR3, as DNA: TGCGCCAGCAGCTTCTCCAGGACAGGCCCCAACGAGCAGTACTTC. This chain connects TRBV5-1 to TRBJ2-7, with 7 bases aligning to TRBD1. CDR3 size: 15 residues. J lost 5 bases, V lost 2 bases, and 10 bases had no gene match. Germline lookup yields CDR1 SGHRS and CDR2 YFSETQ.

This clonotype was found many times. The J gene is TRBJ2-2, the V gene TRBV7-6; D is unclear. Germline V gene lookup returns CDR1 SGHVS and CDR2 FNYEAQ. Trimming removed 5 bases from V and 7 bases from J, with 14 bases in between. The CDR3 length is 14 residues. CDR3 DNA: TGTGCCAGCAGCAACCCGGTAAAAGGCGGGGAGCTGTTTTTT. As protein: CASSNPVKGGELFF.

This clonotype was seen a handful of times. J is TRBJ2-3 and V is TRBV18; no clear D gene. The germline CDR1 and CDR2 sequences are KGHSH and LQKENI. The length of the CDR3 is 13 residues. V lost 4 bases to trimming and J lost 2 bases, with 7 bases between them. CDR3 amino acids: CASSLPDTDTQYF. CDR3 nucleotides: TGTGCCAGCTCACTACCAGACACAGATACGCAGTATTTT.

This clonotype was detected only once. This CDR3 is CASSLGGFTYEQYF. In nucleotides, the CDR3 is TGTGCCAGCAGCTTAGGAGGGTTTACCTACGAGCAGTACTTC. The chain employs TRBV5-4 and TRBJ2-7; possibly TRBD2 for D (6 bases). The CDR3 has 14 residues. Germline V gene sequence: CDR1 SGHNT, CDR2 YYREEE (reference sequence). Trimming shortened V by 2 bases and J by 2 bases, and 11 bases separated the two germline ends.

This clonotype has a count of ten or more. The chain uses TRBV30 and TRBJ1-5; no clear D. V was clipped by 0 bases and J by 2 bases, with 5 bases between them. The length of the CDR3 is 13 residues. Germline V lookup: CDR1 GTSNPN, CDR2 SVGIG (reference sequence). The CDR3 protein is CAWSVRGNQPQHF. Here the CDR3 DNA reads TGTGCCTGGAGTGTAAGGGGCAATCAGCCCCAGCATTTT.

DNA for the CDR3: TGTGCCAGCAGTCCCCAGGGACTCCCTCTGGCCCAGTACTTC. Residues: CASSPQGLPLAQYF. This sequence joins TRBV27 and TRBJ2-5, with D possibly TRBD2 on 6 matching bases. V lost 5 bases and J 9 bases, leaving 19 bases between the germline ends. The CDR3 is made up of 14 amino acids. The germline V gene has CDR1 MNHEY and CDR2 SMNVEV (reference sequence).

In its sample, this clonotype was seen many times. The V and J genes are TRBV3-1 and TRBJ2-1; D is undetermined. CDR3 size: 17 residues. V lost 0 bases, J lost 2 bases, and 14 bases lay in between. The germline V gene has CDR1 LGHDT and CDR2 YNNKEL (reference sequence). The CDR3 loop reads CASSQDLRARPYNEQFF. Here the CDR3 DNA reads TGTGCCAGCAGCCAAGATTTAAGAGCGAGACCCTACAATGAGCAGTTCTTC.

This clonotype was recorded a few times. This chain's CDR3 is CASSPGTGETQYF. In nucleotides, the CDR3 is TGTGCCAGCAGTCCCGGGACAGGGGAGACCCAGTACTTC. The rearrangement joins TRBV12-3 or TRBV12-4 to TRBJ2-5, with 9 bases fitting TRBD1. The CDR3 covers 13 residues. After removal of 5 bases from V and 5 bases from J, the junction contained 3 bases not matched to a gene.

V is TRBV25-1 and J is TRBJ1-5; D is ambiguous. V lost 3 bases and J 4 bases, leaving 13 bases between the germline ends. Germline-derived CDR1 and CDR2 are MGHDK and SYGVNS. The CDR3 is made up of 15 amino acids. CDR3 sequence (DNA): TGTGCCAGCAGTGAGGGAGGGCCGATGAATCAGCCCCAGCATTTT. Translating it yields CASSEGGPMNQPQHF.